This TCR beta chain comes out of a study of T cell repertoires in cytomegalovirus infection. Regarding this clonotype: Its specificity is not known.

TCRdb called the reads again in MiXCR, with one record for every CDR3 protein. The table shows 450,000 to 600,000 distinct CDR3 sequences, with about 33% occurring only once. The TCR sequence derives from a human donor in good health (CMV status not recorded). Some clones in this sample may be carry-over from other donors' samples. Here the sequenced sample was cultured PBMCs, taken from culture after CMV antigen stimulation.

The CDR3 sequence: CASSLGMSYNEQFF. In DNA, the CDR3 is TGTGCCAGCAGCCTCGGGATGTCCTACAATGAGCAGTTCTTC. The chain links TRBV25-1 to TRBJ2-1; D is perhaps TRBD2 (5 bases). The CDR3 runs to 14 residues. Germline V gives CDR1 MGHDK, CDR2 SYGVNS. The V end lost 6 bases, the J end lost 1 base, and 10 bases lay between the germline ends.